This paragraph covers one TCR beta chain sequence. As yet, its antigen is unknown. These data belong to a study of blood T cells in healthy people across ages. Background on the study: The template switching approach captured approximately one barcoded beta molecule for every two T cells.

The authors ran a second PCR of about 7 to 11 cycles using a sample-barcoded 5' primer and a J-beta primer mix. TCRdb passed the 5' RACE reads through MiXCR, listing each CDR3 protein once. This table holds approximately 770,000 distinct CDR3 sequences, 58% found once. Whole-study results and caveats: Both higher diversity and more naive CD4+ cells marked long-lived donors when set against aged donors.

Sample: blood. This receptor was identified in a man aged 25 to 40 in good health.

This chain's CDR3 is CASSYTGTVARETQYF. The CDR3 bases are TGTGCCAGCAGTTACACCGGGACGGTCGCTCGGGAGACCCAGTACTTC. The genes are TRBV6-5 and TRBJ2-7; the D call may be TRBD1 or TRBD2 (5 bases each). The DNA end lines up better with TRBJ2-5; the J call may be wrong. Germline CDR1 and CDR2: MNHEY and SVGAGI. This CDR3 is 16 amino acids long.